The 6 T cell receptor beta chains in this list originate from one sample, sequenced in a study of blood T cells in healthy people across ages. Using a J-beta primer mix together with a sample-barcoded 5' primer, a second PCR was run for about 6 to 11 cycles. TCRdb analysed the 5' RACE reads with MiXCR anew, one entry per CDR3 protein. The sample has 800,000 to 1,000,000 distinct CDR3 sequences; about 48% are singletons. Sequenced material: blood. The origin of the receptors is a man between 25 and 39 years old in good health.

This clonotype was recorded only once. The chain carries TRBV20-1 and TRBJ1-2; D is uncertain. V shed 0 bases and J shed 7 bases, with 6 bases lying between them. This CDR3 is 11 amino acids long. Looked up from germline, CDR1 is DFQATT and CDR2 is SNEGSKA (reference sequence). The CDR3 nucleotides read TGCAGTGCTAGAGACAGGATTGGCTACACCTTC. This sequence encodes CSARDRIGYTF.

In this sample, this clonotype turned up many times. The J gene is TRBJ2-7, the V gene TRBV5-1; TRBD1 matches 9 bases. Germline V gene sequence: CDR1 SGHRS, CDR2 YFSETQ. The V and J ends lost 3 bases and 0 bases, in that order; junction bases with no gene match: 1. This CDR3 region has 14 residues. The CDR3 DNA sequence: TGCGCCAGCAGCTCGGGACAGGGCTCCTACGAGCAGTACTTC. Its translation: CASSSGQGSYEQYF.

This chain joins TRBV5-1 and TRBJ2-3, with 8 nucleotides matching TRBD1. CDR3 length: 16 amino acids. Germline lookup yields CDR1 SGHRS and CDR2 YFSETQ. Unmatched junction bases numbered 5, after V lost 0 bases and J lost 2 bases. The CDR3 region is CASSLGTGFNTDTQYF. The DNA for the CDR3 is TGCGCCAGCAGCTTGGGGACAGGGTTCAACACAGATACGCAGTATTTT.

This clonotype was recorded a few times. The gene calls are TRBV20-1 and TRBJ2-1; TRBD2 aligns across 7 bases. CDR1 and CDR2 from the germline V gene are DFQATT and SNEGSKA (reference sequence). V lost 3 bases to trimming and J lost 7 bases; unmatched junction nucleotides: 9. The CDR3 runs 14 residues. CDR3 protein: CSASRSGAGNEQFF. CDR3 DNA: TGCAGTGCTAGTCGAAGCGGGGCGGGGAATGAGCAGTTCTTC.

The chain employs TRBV20-1 and TRBJ2-1, with 10 bases aligning to TRBD1. CDR3 length: 13 residues. Germline CDR1 is DFQATT and CDR2 is SNEGSKA (reference sequence). The J segment lost 6 bases and the V segment lost 6 bases, leaving 5 bases of the junction unmatched. The CDR3 nucleotides read TGCAGTGCGCCGGACAGGGGGTTCAATGAGCAGTTCTTC. Its protein is CSAPDRGFNEQFF.

The chain is built from TRBV18 and TRBJ2-1; D is uncertain. This CDR3 comprises 13 residues. Germline V gene sequence: CDR1 KGHSH, CDR2 LQKENI. V dropped 0 bases and J dropped 9 bases, with 9 bases sitting between them. The CDR3 DNA is TGTGCCAGCTCACCACCGGCCGGTGGTGAGCAGTTCTTC. Its protein is CASSPPAGGEQFF.